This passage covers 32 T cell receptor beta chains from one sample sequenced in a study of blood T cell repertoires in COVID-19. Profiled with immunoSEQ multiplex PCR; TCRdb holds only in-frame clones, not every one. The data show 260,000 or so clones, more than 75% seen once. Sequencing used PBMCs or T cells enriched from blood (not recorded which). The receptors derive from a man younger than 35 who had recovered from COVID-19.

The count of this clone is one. CDR3 loop: CASSQGGSGETQYF. In DNA form, the CDR3 reads TGTGCCAGCAGCCAAGGAGGGTCTGGCGAGACCCAGTACTTC. The chain carries TRBV7-9 and TRBJ2-5; D may be TRBD2 (6 bases). The CDR3 has 14 residues. CDR1 is SEHNR and CDR2 is FQNEAQ in the germline V gene (reference sequence). The V end was cut by 5 bases, the J end by 5 bases, with 15 bases between.

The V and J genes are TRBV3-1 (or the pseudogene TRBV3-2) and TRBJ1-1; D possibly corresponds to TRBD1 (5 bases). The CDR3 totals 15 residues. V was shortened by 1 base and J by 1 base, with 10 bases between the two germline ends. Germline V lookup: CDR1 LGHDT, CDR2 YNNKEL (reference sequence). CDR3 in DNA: TGTGCCAGCAGCCAAGTCGACAGTAAGAACACTGAAGCTTTCTTT. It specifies CASSQVDSKNTEAFF.

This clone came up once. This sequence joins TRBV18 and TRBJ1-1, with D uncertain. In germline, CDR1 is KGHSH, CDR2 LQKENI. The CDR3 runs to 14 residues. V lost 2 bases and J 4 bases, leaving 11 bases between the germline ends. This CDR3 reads CASSPIGVGTEAFF. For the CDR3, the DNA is TGTGCCAGCTCACCAATCGGGGTCGGCACTGAAGCTTTCTTT.

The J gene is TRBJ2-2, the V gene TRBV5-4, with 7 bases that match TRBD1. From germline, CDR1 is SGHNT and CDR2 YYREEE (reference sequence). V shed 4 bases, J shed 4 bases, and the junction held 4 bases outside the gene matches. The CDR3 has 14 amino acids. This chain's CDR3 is CASSLTGATGELFF. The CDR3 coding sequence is TGTGCCAGCAGCCTTACAGGGGCCACCGGGGAGCTGTTTTTT. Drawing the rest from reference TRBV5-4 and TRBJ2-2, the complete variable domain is ETGVTQSPTHLIKTRGQQVTLRCSSQSGHNTVSWYQQALGQGPQFIFQYYREEENGRGNFPPRFSGLQFPNYSSELNVNALELDDSALYLCASSLTGATGELFFGEGSRLTVL.

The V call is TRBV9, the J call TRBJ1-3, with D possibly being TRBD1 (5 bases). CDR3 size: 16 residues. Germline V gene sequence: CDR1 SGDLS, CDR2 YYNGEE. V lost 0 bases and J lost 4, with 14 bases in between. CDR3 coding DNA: TGTGCCAGCAGCGTAGCTACAGGTTCTATAGGAAACACCATATATTTT. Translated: CASSVATGSIGNTIYF.

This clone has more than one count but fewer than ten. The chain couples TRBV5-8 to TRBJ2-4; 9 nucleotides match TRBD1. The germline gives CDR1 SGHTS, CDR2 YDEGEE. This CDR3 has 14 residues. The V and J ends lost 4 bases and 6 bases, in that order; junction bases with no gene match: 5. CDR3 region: CASSDRTGANIQYF. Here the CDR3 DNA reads TGTGCCAGCAGCGACCGGACAGGGGCAAACATTCAGTACTTC.

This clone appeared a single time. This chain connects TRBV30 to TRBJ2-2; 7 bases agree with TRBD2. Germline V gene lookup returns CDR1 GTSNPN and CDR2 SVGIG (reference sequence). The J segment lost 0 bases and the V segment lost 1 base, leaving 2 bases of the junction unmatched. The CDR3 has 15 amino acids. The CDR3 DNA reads TGTGCCTGGAGTGCCGGGACTACGAACACCGGGGAGCTGTTTTTT. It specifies CAWSAGTTNTGELFF. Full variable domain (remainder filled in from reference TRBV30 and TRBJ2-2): SQTIHQWPATLVQPVGSPLSLECTVEGTSNPNLYWYRQAAGRGLQLLFYSVGIGQISSEVPQNLSASRPQDRQFILSSKKLLLSDSGFYLCAWSAGTTNTGELFFGEGSRLTVL.

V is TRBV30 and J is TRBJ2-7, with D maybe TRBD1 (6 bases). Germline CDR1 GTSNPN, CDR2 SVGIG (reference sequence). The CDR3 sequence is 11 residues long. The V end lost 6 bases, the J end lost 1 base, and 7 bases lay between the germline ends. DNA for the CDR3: TGTGCCTGTGGACAGTCCTACGAGCAGTACTTC. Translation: CACGQSYEQYF.

The CDR3 DNA reads as TGTGCCAGCAGCGCCCCGGGACTAGCGTACGAGCAGTACTTC. Translation: CASSAPGLAYEQYF. This rearrangement joins TRBV2 to TRBJ2-7; TRBD2 aligns across 10 bases. J was trimmed by 4 bases and V by 6 bases; bases with no gene match: 6. This CDR3 is 14 amino acids long. CDR1 is SNHLY and CDR2 is FYNNEI in the germline V gene.

As DNA, the CDR3 is TGTGCCAGCAGCCTCGACAGGGCGGACAATGAGCAGTTCTTC. Its protein is CASSLDRADNEQFF. The gene calls are TRBV3-1 (or the pseudogene TRBV3-2) and TRBJ2-1; 7 nucleotides line up with TRBD1. Trimming took 4 bases from V and 5 from J; bases not matched to a gene: 5. The CDR3 sequence is 14 residues long. Germline values: CDR1 LGHDT, CDR2 YNNKEL (reference sequence).

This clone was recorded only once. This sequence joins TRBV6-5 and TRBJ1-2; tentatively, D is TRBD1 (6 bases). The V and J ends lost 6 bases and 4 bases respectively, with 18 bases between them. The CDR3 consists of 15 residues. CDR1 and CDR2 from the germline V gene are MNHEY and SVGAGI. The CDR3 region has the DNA TGTGCCAGCAGCACACAGGGCCGGGGCAGCTATGGCTACACCTTC. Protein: CASSTQGRGSYGYTF.

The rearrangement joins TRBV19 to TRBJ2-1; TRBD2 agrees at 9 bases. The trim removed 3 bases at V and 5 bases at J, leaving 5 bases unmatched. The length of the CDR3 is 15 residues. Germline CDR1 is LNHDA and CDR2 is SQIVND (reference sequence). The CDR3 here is CASSIFAGGDNEQFF. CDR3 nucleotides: TGTGCCAGTAGTATCTTTGCGGGAGGGGACAATGAGCAGTTCTTC.

The CDR3 coding sequence is TGTGCCAGCAGCCTTGGCACCACCCCGGGCACCTTC. Its translation: CASSLGTTPGTF. The chain is built from TRBV12-3 or TRBV12-4 and TRBJ1-2; no reliable D call. CDR3 length: 12 amino acids. V lost 6 bases, J lost 13 bases, and 18 bases lay in between.

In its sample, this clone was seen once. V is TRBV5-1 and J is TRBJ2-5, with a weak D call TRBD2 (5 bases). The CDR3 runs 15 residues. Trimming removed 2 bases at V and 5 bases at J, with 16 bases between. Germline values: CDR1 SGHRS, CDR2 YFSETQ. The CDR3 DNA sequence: TGCGCCAGCAGCTTAAATCCTAGGAGAGGGGAGACCCAGTACTTC. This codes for CASSLNPRRGETQYF.

The CDR3 loop reads CASSSSTSGSTYEQYF. CDR3 coding DNA: TGTGCCAGCAGCTCGTCGACTAGCGGGTCCACCTACGAGCAGTACTTC. The chain combines TRBV7-8 with TRBJ2-7; 10 nucleotides agree with TRBD2. CDR1 SGHVS and CDR2 FQNEAQ come from the germline V gene. The CDR3 runs 16 residues. After removal of 4 bases from V and 2 bases from J, the junction contained 8 bases not matched to a gene.

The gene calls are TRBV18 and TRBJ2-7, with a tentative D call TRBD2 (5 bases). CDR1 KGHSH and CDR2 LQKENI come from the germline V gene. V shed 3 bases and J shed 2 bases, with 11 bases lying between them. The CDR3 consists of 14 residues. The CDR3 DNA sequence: TGTGCCAGCTCACCGAGGGCGGACCCCTACGAGCAGTACTTC. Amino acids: CASSPRADPYEQYF.

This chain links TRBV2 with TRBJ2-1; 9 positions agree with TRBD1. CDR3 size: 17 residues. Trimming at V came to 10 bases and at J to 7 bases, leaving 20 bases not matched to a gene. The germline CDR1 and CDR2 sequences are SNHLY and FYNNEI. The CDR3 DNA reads TGTGCCACCCGGGTTACTTCCGGGACAGGGTTGAAAAATGAGCAGTTCTTC. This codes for CATRVTSGTGLKNEQFF. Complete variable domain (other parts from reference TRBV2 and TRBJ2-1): EPEVTQTPSHQVTQMGQEVILRCVPISNHLYFYWYRQILGQKVEFLVSFYNNEISEKSEIFDDQFSVERPDGSNFTLKIRSTKLEDSAMYFCATRVTSGTGLKNEQFFGPGTRLTVL.

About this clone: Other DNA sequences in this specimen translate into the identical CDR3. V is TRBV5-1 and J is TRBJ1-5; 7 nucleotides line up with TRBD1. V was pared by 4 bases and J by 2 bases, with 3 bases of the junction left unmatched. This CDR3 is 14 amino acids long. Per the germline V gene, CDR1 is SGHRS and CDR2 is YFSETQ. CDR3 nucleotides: TGCGCCAGCAGCCCGGGGACAGGCAATCAGCCCCAGCATTTT. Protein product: CASSPGTGNQPQHF.

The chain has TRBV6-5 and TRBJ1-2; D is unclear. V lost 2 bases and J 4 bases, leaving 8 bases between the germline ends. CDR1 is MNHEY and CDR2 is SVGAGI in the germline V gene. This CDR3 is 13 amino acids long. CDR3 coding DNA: TGTGCCAGCAGTTACGACGGGAGCTATGGCTACACCTTC. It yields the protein CASSYDGSYGYTF.

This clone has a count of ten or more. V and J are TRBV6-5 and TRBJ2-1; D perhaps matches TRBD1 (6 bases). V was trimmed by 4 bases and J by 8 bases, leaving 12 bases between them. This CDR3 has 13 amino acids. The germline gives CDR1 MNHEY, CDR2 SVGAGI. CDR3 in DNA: TGTGCCAGCAGTTCGCAGGGGATCGATGAGCAGTTCTTC. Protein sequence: CASSSQGIDEQFF.

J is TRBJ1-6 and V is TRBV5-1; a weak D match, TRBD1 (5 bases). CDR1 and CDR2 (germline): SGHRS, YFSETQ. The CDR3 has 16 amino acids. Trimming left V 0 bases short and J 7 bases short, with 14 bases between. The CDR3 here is CASSLGEGPRNSPLHF. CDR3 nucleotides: TGCGCCAGCAGCTTGGGGGAGGGACCGAGAAATTCACCCCTCCACTTT.

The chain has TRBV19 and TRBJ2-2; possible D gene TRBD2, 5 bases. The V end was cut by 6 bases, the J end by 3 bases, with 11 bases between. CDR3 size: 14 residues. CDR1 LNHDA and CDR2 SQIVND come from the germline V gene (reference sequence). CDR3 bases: TGTGCCAGTAGGGGGATCGGGGACACCGGGGAGCTGTTTTTT. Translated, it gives CASRGIGDTGELFF.

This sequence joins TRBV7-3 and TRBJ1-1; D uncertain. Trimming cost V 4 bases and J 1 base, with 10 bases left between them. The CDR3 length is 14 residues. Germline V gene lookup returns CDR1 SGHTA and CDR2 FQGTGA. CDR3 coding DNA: TGTGCCAGCAGCTCACAATCCACGAACACTGAAGCTTTCTTT. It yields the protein CASSSQSTNTEAFF.

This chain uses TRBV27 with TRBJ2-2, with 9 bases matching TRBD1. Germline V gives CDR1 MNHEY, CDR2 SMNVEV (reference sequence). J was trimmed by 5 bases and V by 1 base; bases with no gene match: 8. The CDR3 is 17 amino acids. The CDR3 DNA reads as TGTGCCAGCAGTTTATATGGACAGGGGAGAGGAACCGGGGAGCTGTTTTTT. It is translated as CASSLYGQGRGTGELFF.

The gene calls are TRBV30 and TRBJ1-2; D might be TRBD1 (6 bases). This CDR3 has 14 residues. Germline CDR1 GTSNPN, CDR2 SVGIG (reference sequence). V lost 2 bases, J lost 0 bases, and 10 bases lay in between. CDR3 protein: CAWSWAGANYGYTF. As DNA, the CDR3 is TGTGCCTGGAGTTGGGCAGGGGCTAACTATGGCTACACCTTC.

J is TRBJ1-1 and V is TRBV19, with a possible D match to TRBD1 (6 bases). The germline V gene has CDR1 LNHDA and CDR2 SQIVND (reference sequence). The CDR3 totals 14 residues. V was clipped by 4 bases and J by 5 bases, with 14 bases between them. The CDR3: CASSRIQGRTEAFF. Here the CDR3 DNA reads TGTGCCAGTAGTAGGATTCAGGGGAGAACTGAAGCTTTCTTT.

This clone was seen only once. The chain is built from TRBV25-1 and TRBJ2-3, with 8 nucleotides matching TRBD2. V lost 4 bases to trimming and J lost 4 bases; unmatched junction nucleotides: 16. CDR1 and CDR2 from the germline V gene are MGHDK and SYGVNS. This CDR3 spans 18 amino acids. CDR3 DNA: TGTGCCAGCAGTGCCAATTGGGGGACGGGAGGGCCCCCAGATACGCAGTATTTT. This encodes CASSANWGTGGPPDTQYF.

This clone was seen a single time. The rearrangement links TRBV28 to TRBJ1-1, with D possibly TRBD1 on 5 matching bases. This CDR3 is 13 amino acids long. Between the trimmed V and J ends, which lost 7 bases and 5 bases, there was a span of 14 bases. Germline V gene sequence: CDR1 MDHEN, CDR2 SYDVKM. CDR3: CASNLSGGTEAFF. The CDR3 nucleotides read TGTGCCAGCAACCTGTCGGGGGGGACTGAAGCTTTCTTT.

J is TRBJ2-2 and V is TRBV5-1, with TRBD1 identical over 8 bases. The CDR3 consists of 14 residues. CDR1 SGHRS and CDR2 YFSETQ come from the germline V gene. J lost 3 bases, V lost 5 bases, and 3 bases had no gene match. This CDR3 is CASRTGADTGELFF. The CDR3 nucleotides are TGCGCCAGCAGGACAGGGGCCGACACCGGGGAGCTGTTTTTT.

This CDR3 is CASSSGGTGLEAFF. CDR3 sequence (DNA): TGTGCCAGCAGTTCAGGGGGGACAGGGCTTGAAGCTTTCTTT. The chain is built from TRBV28 and TRBJ1-1, with TRBD1 matching over 9 bases. The germline V gene has CDR1 MDHEN and CDR2 SYDVKM. This CDR3 is 14 amino acids long. Trimming at V came to 4 bases and at J to 7 bases, leaving 7 bases not matched to a gene.

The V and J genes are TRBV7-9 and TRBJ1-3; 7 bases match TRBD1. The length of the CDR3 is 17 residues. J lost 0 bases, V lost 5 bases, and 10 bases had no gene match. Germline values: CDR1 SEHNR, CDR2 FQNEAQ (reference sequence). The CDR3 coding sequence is TGTGCCAGCAGCCTCCCCTACAGGGGAAACTCTGGAAACACCATATATTTT. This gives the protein CASSLPYRGNSGNTIYF. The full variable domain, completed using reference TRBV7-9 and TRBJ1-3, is DTGVSQNPRHKITKRGQNVTFRCDPISEHNRLYWYRQTLGQGPEFLTYFQNEAQLEKSRLLSDRFSAERPKGSFSTLEIQRTEQGDSAMYLCASSLPYRGNSGNTIYFGEGSWLTVV.

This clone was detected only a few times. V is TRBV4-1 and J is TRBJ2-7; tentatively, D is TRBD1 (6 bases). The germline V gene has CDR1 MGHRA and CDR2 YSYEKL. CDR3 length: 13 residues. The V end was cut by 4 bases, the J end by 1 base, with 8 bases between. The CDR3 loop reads CASSLGQSYEQYF. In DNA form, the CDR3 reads TGCGCCAGCAGCCTAGGACAGTCCTACGAGCAGTACTTC.